Below, 18 T cell receptor beta chains from the same sample are listed, as sequenced in a study of OX40 agonist ivuxolimab in advanced cancers. Measured with immunoSEQ multiplex PCR; TCRdb has only the in-frame clones, and not every one. This table holds tens of thousands of clones, over 75% found once. Sequenced material: CD4+ or CD8+ T cells sorted from blood, taken in a trial of the OX40 agonist ivuxolimab. The receptors were sampled from an adult with an advanced solid tumor such as melanoma, head and neck, liver or kidney cancer.

The chain carries TRBV7-2 and TRBJ2-2; 9 nucleotides agree with TRBD2. The V and J ends lost 2 bases and 2 bases, in that order; junction bases with no gene match: 6. The V gene's germline CDR1 is SGHTA and CDR2 FQGNSA. The CDR3 is 17 amino acids. The CDR3 nucleotides are TGTGCCAGCAGCTTAAGACTAGCGGCTTATAACACCGGGGAGCTGTTTTTT. It is translated as CASSLRLAAYNTGELFF.

The chain is built from TRBV11-2 and TRBJ2-3, with D tentatively TRBD1 (6 bases). This CDR3 spans 14 amino acids. Trimming took 1 base from V and 7 from J, leaving 12 bases between them. Germline lookup yields CDR1 SGHAT and CDR2 FQNNGV. CDR3: CASSLAGHIYTQYF. CDR3 DNA: TGTGCCAGCAGCTTAGCGGGACACATTTATACGCAGTATTTT.

The V and J genes are TRBV6-5 and TRBJ2-3, with a weak D call TRBD2 (5 bases). This CDR3 has 14 amino acids. CDR1 MNHEY and CDR2 SVGAGI come from the germline V gene. V lost 0 bases and J 2 bases, leaving 6 bases between the germline ends. CDR3 loop: CASSYSTNTDTQYF. The CDR3 DNA reads TGTGCCAGCAGTTACTCGACTAACACAGATACGCAGTATTTT.

This chain joins TRBV19 and TRBJ1-2; tentative D call: TRBD1 (5 bases). Germline CDR1 is LNHDA and CDR2 is SQIVND (reference sequence). CDR3 length: 14 amino acids. The V end was cut by 4 bases, the J end by 2 bases, with 11 bases between. CDR3 sequence: CASSKEEGNYGYTF. The CDR3, as DNA: TGTGCCAGTAGTAAAGAGGAGGGGAACTATGGCTACACCTTC.

CDR3: CASSIGGAGRNEQFF. CDR3 coding DNA: TGTGCCAGTAGTATTGGGGGGGCAGGTCGGAATGAGCAGTTCTTC. The V gene is TRBV19, the J gene TRBJ2-1, with D tentatively TRBD2 (7 bases). Germline-derived CDR1 and CDR2 are LNHDA and SQIVND (reference sequence). CDR3 length: 15 amino acids. V lost 3 bases, J lost 7 bases, and 16 bases lay in between.

The rearrangement links TRBV28 to TRBJ1-2; 8 nucleotides match TRBD1. The CDR3 spans 14 residues. Germline V gene sequence: CDR1 MDHEN, CDR2 SYDVKM. Trimming cost V 2 bases and J 7 bases; bases outside gene matches: 6. The CDR3 DNA is TGTGCCAGCAGTTTAAGGGACAGGTTCGGTGGCTACACCTTC. It is translated as CASSLRDRFGGYTF.

This rearrangement joins TRBV10-2 to TRBJ2-1; 12 nucleotides match TRBD2. V lost 6 bases, J lost 0 bases, and 3 bases stayed unmatched. The germline CDR1 and CDR2 sequences are WSHSY and SAAADI. CDR3 length: 16 amino acids. The CDR3, as DNA: TGCGCCAGCAGACTAGCGGGAGGTGACTCCTACAATGAGCAGTTCTTC. Translated, it gives CASRLAGGDSYNEQFF.

The chain recombines TRBV5-1 with TRBJ2-3; D is uncertain. Germline V gives CDR1 SGHRS, CDR2 YFSETQ. The CDR3 is 13 residues long. Trimming left V 3 bases short and J 1 base short, with 6 bases between. CDR3 in amino acids: CASSSTGTDTQYF. DNA of the CDR3: TGCGCCAGCAGCTCGACGGGCACAGATACGCAGTATTTT.

This chain connects TRBV5-4 to TRBJ2-3, with D unclear. The CDR3 consists of 15 residues. Trimming shortened V by 3 bases and J by 0 bases, and 11 bases separated the two germline ends. CDR1 is SGHNT, CDR2 YYREEE, per germline (reference sequence). In nucleotides, the CDR3 is TGTGCCAGCAGCTACCTTCAAGCAAGCACAGATACGCAGTATTTT. As protein: CASSYLQASTDTQYF.

The chain couples TRBV9 to TRBJ1-1; D is uncertain. Germline assignment: CDR1 SGDLS and CDR2 YYNGEE. There are 15 residues in the CDR3. The V gene lost 0 bases and the J gene lost 0 bases, with 9 bases spanning the gap. Here the CDR3 reads CASSVGPEMNTEAFF. In DNA, the CDR3 is TGTGCCAGCAGCGTAGGTCCAGAGATGAACACTGAAGCTTTCTTT.

The chain has TRBV7-9 and TRBJ2-1; D might be TRBD2 (6 bases). Trimming cost V 5 bases and J 9 bases, with 17 bases left between them. Germline V gene lookup returns CDR1 SEHNR and CDR2 FQNEAQ (reference sequence). This CDR3 is built from 14 residues. The CDR3 loop reads CASSPIVGGVEQFF. The CDR3 DNA follows: TGTGCCAGCAGCCCCATAGTTGGAGGGGTTGAGCAGTTCTTC.

J is TRBJ2-7 and V is TRBV18; 11 bases map to TRBD1. The junction had 2 bases not matched to a gene; V was cut back by 1 base and J by 6 bases. The CDR3 extends over 14 amino acids. The germline CDR1 and CDR2 sequences are KGHSH and LQKENI. CDR3 nucleotide sequence: TGTGCCAGCTCACCACGCGGGACAGGGGGCGAGCAGTACTTC. Its translation: CASSPRGTGGEQYF.

This chain joins TRBV30 and TRBJ2-2; D is possibly TRBD1 (5 bases). The V end lost 4 bases, the J end lost 9 bases, and 12 bases lay between the germline ends. The germline CDR1 and CDR2 sequences are GTSNPN and SVGIG (reference sequence). This CDR3 contains 12 residues. The CDR3: CAWMIRARELFF. As DNA, the CDR3 is TGTGCCTGGATGATCAGGGCCCGGGAGCTGTTTTTT. The whole variable domain, remainder taken from reference TRBV30 and TRBJ2-2, is SQTIHQWPATLVQPVGSPLSLECTVEGTSNPNLYWYRQAAGRGLQLLFYSVGIGQISSEVPQNLSASRPQDRQFILSSKKLLLSDSGFYLCAWMIRARELFFGEGSRLTVL.

The chain recombines TRBV19 with TRBJ1-5; 8 nucleotides agree with TRBD1. This CDR3 contains 14 residues. Germline values: CDR1 LNHDA, CDR2 SQIVND (reference sequence). The junction had 8 bases not matched to a gene; V was cut back by 4 bases and J by 9 bases. In DNA, the CDR3 is TGTGCCAGTAGTACCGACAGGGGATTCGCGCCCCAGCATTTT. Protein sequence: CASSTDRGFAPQHF. Together with reference TRBV19 and TRBJ1-5, the CDR3 gives the full variable domain: DGGITQSPKYLFRKEGQNVTLSCEQNLNHDAMYWYRQDPGQGLRLIYYSQIVNDFQKGDIAEGYSVSREKKESFPLTVTSAQKNPTAFYLCASSTDRGFAPQHFGDGTRLSIL.

The chain carries TRBV6-4 and TRBJ1-3; D gene ambiguous. This CDR3 is 15 amino acids long. Germline values: CDR1 MRHNA, CDR2 SNTAGT. V shed 2 bases and J shed 5 bases, with 13 bases lying between them. The CDR3 DNA follows: TGTGCCAGCAGTGACAGGGCGGTACGGAGAAACACCATATATTTT. Its protein is CASSDRAVRRNTIYF.

The chain recombines TRBV6-5 with TRBJ2-5, with a tentative D call TRBD2 (5 bases). V was clipped by 5 bases and J by 4 bases, with 11 bases between them. From germline, CDR1 is MNHEY and CDR2 SVGAGI. The CDR3 contains 13 residues. CDR3 amino acids: CASSPRGRETQYF. CDR3 bases: TGTGCCAGCAGTCCCCGTGGGAGAGAGACCCAGTACTTC.

The chain has TRBV7-2 and TRBJ2-2; D gene uncertain. The CDR3 spans 12 residues. Trimming left V 5 bases short and J 2 bases short, with 3 bases between. CDR1 and CDR2 (germline): SGHTA, FQGNSA. CDR3 bases: TGTGCCAGCAGCCATAACACCGGGGAGCTGTTTTTT. As protein: CASSHNTGELFF.

V gene TRBV28 combines with J gene TRBJ2-2; TRBD1 might be the D (6 bases). The V end lost 5 bases, the J end lost 2 bases, and 9 bases lay between the germline ends. The CDR3 extends over 14 amino acids. CDR1 is MDHEN, CDR2 SYDVKM, per germline. The CDR3 is CASSGGQNTGELFF. The DNA of the CDR3 is TGTGCCAGCAGTGGGGGACAAAACACCGGGGAGCTGTTTTTT. The entire variable domain, with the rest obtained from reference TRBV28 and TRBJ2-2, is as follows: DVKVTQSSRYLVKRTGEKVFLECVQDMDHENMFWYRQDPGLGLRLIYFSYDVKMKEKGDIPEGYSVSREKKERFSLILESASTNQTSMYLCASSGGQNTGELFFGEGSRLTVL.